This T cell receptor (beta chain) originates from a study of sequential checkpoint blockade in melanoma. V shed 5 bases and J 0 bases; nucleotides not matched to a gene: 4. The CDR3 runs to 17 residues. CDR1 and CDR2 from the germline V gene are SNHLY and FYNNEI. As to treatment: randomized to nivolumab then ipilimumab (arm A) or the reverse (arm B). From thawed PBMCs, live CD3+CD8+ cells negative for CD19 and CD56 were sorted. Here immunoSEQ multiplex PCR was the method, and the copy in TCRdb shows in-frame clones only, minus some. This sample carries roughly 34,000 clones, about 88% of them seen once, and the ten largest clones take roughly 23%.

V gene TRBV2 combines with J gene TRBJ2-2, with TRBD2 identical over 12 bases. The source is a human donor with melanoma. Sequenced here: CD8+ T cells sorted from blood (inferred from file names), sampled from a patient given nivolumab and ipilimumab in sequence. The CDR3: CASSRTSGVANTGELFF. Written as DNA, the CDR3 is TGTGCCAGCAGTCGGACTAGCGGGGTCGCGAACACCGGGGAGCTGTTTTTT.